Below, one T cell receptor (beta chain) is given with its context. Its antigen remains unidentified. The source of the sample is a study of T cell repertoires in cytomegalovirus infection. For the study at large: Well-studied HLA-B-restricted epitopes and recently identified HLA-C-restricted epitopes of CMV were both used in the study. CMV infection together with matching HLA type was indicated by public TCR beta signatures. Study observations and caveats: Frequencies of public TCR beta families were cumulated, and this identified carriers of CMV plus the relevant HLA. In two of eight donors, the top clonotype was HLA-C-restricted CMV-specific.

This CDR3 is built from 14 residues. CDR1 and CDR2 from the germline V gene are DFQATT and SNEGSKA (reference sequence). Unmatched junction bases numbered 2, after V lost 3 bases and J lost 4 bases. MiXCR was run by TCRdb on the reads, yielding one entry per CDR3 protein. Seen here are about 830,000 distinct CDR3 sequences, around a third observed once, and the top ten hold approximately 13%. The receptor was derived from a human donor in good health (CMV status not recorded). Some clones in this sample may be carry-over from other donors' samples. This rearrangement joins TRBV20-1 to TRBJ2-5; 13 nucleotides match TRBD2. The sequences come from cultured CD8+ T cells from PBMCs, collected from culture after CMV antigen stimulation. The CDR3, as DNA: TGCAGTGCTAGGCGACTAGCGGGGGGAGAGACCCAGTACTTC. As protein: CSARRLAGGETQYF.